This T cell receptor beta chain was recorded in a study of cytomegalovirus exposure and HLA in healthy donors. Regarding donors, all were healthy bone marrow donors. Primers for the PCR totalled 60 Vbeta and 13 Jbeta. Sequencing was performed with immunoSEQ multiplex PCR; in TCRdb, only in-frame clones are kept and a portion is missing. The sample has 150,000 to 200,000 clones, 75% to 90% seen once; the top ten hold around 2%. Germline V gene lookup returns CDR1 PRHDT and CDR2 FYEKMQ (reference sequence). Between the trimmed V and J ends, which lost 1 base and 4 bases, there was a span of 11 bases. The CDR3 contains 15 residues.

What was sequenced was PBMCs. The chain combines TRBV13 with TRBJ2-1, with D possibly TRBD1 on 5 matching bases. The sequence was obtained from a human donor in good health. In DNA, the CDR3 is TGTGCCAGCAGCTTAGCCAGGGATGCTTACAATGAGCAGTTCTTC. It is translated as CASSLARDAYNEQFF.